The next 12 T cell receptor beta chains were all read from a single sample in a study of blood T cells in healthy people across ages. Together with a sample-barcoded 5' primer, a J-beta primer mix was included in a second PCR lasting about 7 to 12 cycles. TCRdb processed the 5' RACE reads anew with MiXCR; each CDR3 protein has one entry. In the table there are around 1,900,000 distinct CDR3 sequences, about 39% of which are singletons. The specimen sequenced was blood. All receptors come from a human donor in good health.

The chain couples TRBV29-1 to TRBJ2-3; tentative D call: TRBD2 (6 bases). V was shortened by 2 bases and J by 2 bases, with 14 bases between the two germline ends. CDR1 is SQVTM and CDR2 is ANQGSEA in the germline V gene. The CDR3 totals 15 residues. This CDR3 is CSVEIVAVTTDTQYF. The CDR3 DNA is TGCAGCGTTGAAATTGTAGCGGTGACCACAGATACGCAGTATTTT.

This clonotype has only a few counts. The chain employs TRBV7-2 and TRBJ2-5; D tentatively reads TRBD1 or TRBD2 (5 bases each). Per germline, CDR1 SGHTA and CDR2 FQGNSA. This CDR3 has 15 residues. The ends were cut back, 1 base at V and 5 bases at J, with 14 bases in the middle. CDR3 nucleotide sequence: TGTGCCAGCAGCTTAGGGGTCTTCAGGGAGGAGACCCAGTACTTC. This gives the protein CASSLGVFREETQYF.

The chain carries TRBV15 and TRBJ1-2; TRBD1 aligns across 7 bases. CDR3 length equals 15 residues. Trimming removed 2 bases from V and 2 bases from J; junction bases left unmatched: 5. Looked up from germline, CDR1 is LNHNV and CDR2 is YYDKDF (reference sequence). The CDR3 loop is CATSRRAGQNYGYTF. The DNA of the CDR3 is TGTGCCACCAGCAGAAGAGCGGGACAGAACTATGGCTACACCTTC.

This clonotype was counted many times. The chain joins TRBV20-1 to TRBJ2-7; no clear D gene. Looked up from germline, CDR1 is DFQATT and CDR2 is SNEGSKA (reference sequence). The V end was cut by 6 bases, the J end by 1 base, with 10 bases between. The CDR3 sequence is 12 residues long. CDR3 loop: CSAQSRSYEQYF. Here the CDR3 DNA reads TGCAGTGCCCAATCTAGATCCTACGAGCAGTACTTC.

The table lists this clonotype with a few counts. This sequence joins TRBV9 and TRBJ2-5; D gene uncertain. V lost 5 bases to trimming and J lost 11 bases, with 22 bases between them. Looked up from germline, CDR1 is SGDLS and CDR2 is YYNGEE. The CDR3 totals 14 residues. The CDR3 sequence: CASSLTWGPYGQYF. The CDR3 DNA reads TGTGCCAGCAGTCTGACCTGGGGTCCCTACGGGCAGTACTTC.

The chain is built from TRBV5-8 and TRBJ2-1; D possibly matches TRBD1 or TRBD2 (5 bases each). Per germline, CDR1 SGHTS and CDR2 YDEGEE. The CDR3 is 17 amino acids. V was pared by 3 bases and J by 0 bases, with 16 bases between. DNA of the CDR3: TGTGCCAGCAGCTCCTTTCGGGGCCTGAGCTCCTACAATGAGCAGTTCTTC. Amino acid sequence: CASSSFRGLSSYNEQFF.

This clonotype has a handful of counts. The rearrangement uses TRBV14 and TRBJ2-5; D is unresolved. Germline-derived CDR1 and CDR2 are SGHDN and FVKESK. V was clipped by 1 base and J by 4 bases, with 16 bases between them. The CDR3 totals 16 residues. CDR3 region: CASSQGSMARLETQYF. The CDR3 DNA reads as TGTGCCAGCAGCCAAGGATCCATGGCCAGATTAGAGACCCAGTACTTC.

There are a few counts of this clonotype. The V gene is TRBV14, the J gene TRBJ2-4, with 9 bases that match TRBD1. The CDR3 consists of 16 residues. The trim removed 4 bases at V and 13 bases at J, leaving 17 bases unmatched. From germline, CDR1 is SGHDN and CDR2 FVKESK. The CDR3: CASSLYRGRTAYGQYF. The CDR3 DNA reads TGTGCCAGCAGCCTTTACAGGGGGCGTACGGCCTACGGGCAGTACTTC.

Written as DNA, the CDR3 is TGCGCCAGCAGCCACCTGGGGGGGGGAAGCTCCTACAATGAGCAGTTCTTC. Amino acid sequence: CASSHLGGGSSYNEQFF. V gene TRBV4-3 combines with J gene TRBJ2-1, with 7 bases aligning to TRBD2. The germline V gene has CDR1 LGHNA and CDR2 YSLEER. This CDR3 region has 17 residues. The V and J ends lost 3 bases and 0 bases, in that order; junction bases with no gene match: 8.

This clonotype was seen a few times. The chain has TRBV6-6 and TRBJ2-2; D unclear. The CDR3 is 13 residues long. Trimming shortened V by 8 bases and J by 2 bases, and 9 bases separated the two germline ends. Germline assignment: CDR1 MNHNY and CDR2 SVGAGI (reference sequence). The CDR3, as DNA: TGTGCCAGCGCCCAGTCTAACACCGGGGAGCTGTTTTTT. Amino acid sequence: CASAQSNTGELFF.

On this clonotype itself: Compared with germline, one end of the junction differs, possibly owing to a read error. V usage is TRBV12-3 or TRBV12-4 and J usage is TRBJ2-3; D ambiguous. This CDR3 contains 15 residues. CDR3 sequence reads: CASSFSLVITDTRYF. The CDR3 region has the DNA TGTGCCAGCAGTTTTAGTCTAGTGATCACAGATACGCGGTATTTT.

The chain couples TRBV6-5 to TRBJ1-6, with 9 bases fitting TRBD1. Germline V gene lookup returns CDR1 MNHEY and CDR2 SVGAGI. V gave up 5 bases and J gave up 7 bases; unmatched junction bases: 6. This CDR3 has 15 residues. DNA for the CDR3: TGTGCCAGCAGTCCTCTCGGGACAGGGAATTCACCCCTCCACTTT. Its protein product is CASSPLGTGNSPLHF.